These 24 T cell receptor beta chains originate from one sample sequenced in a study. MiXCR, applied by TCRdb to the RT-PCR reads, yields one record per CDR3 protein. The repertoire includes about 700,000 distinct CDR3 sequences, more than 13% of them detected once, and 3.6% sits in the top ten. The sequenced sample consisted of memory CD4+ T cells from blood. All receptors derive from a female donor in good health, serving as a healthy control.

In its sample, this clonotype was seen a few times. CDR3 region: CASSRTGGRQETQYF. In nucleotides, the CDR3 is TGTGCCAGCAGTCGGACAGGGGGGCGCCAAGAGACCCAGTACTTC. This chain joins TRBV28 and TRBJ2-5, with 10 bases aligning to TRBD1. The V gene end was trimmed by 5 bases and the J gene end by 1 base; junction bases not matched to a gene: 4. The CDR3 spans 15 residues. The germline V gene encodes CDR1 MDHEN and CDR2 SYDVKM.

The rearrangement joins TRBV25-1 to TRBJ2-7, with D possibly being TRBD1 (5 bases). Looked up from germline, CDR1 is MGHDK and CDR2 is SYGVNS. Deletions cut 0 bases from V and 2 bases from J, with 11 bases between. The CDR3 extends over 15 amino acids. CDR3 amino acids: CASSEYQQGPYEQYF. The CDR3, as DNA: TGTGCCAGCAGTGAATATCAGCAGGGCCCCTACGAGCAGTACTTC.

This clonotype was detected ten times or more. The rearrangement links TRBV20-1 to TRBJ2-7; 8 bases are shared with TRBD1. Trimming took 7 bases from V and 2 from J; bases not matched to a gene: 10. The V gene's germline CDR1 is DFQATT and CDR2 SNEGSKA (reference sequence). The CDR3 spans 14 residues. The DNA of the CDR3 is TGCAGTGGACACCGCCCGACAGGGGCCTACGAGCAGTACTTC. The encoded protein is CSGHRPTGAYEQYF.

V usage is TRBV12-3 or TRBV12-4 and J usage is TRBJ2-1; tentative D call: TRBD2 (5 bases). V shed 3 bases and J shed 9 bases, with 12 bases lying between them. The length of the CDR3 is 13 residues. CDR3 DNA: TGTGCCAGCAGTTTCGCCATAGGAGGTGAGCAGTTCTTC. Translated, it gives CASSFAIGGEQFF.

This clonotype has more than one count but fewer than ten. The V gene is TRBV6-5, the J gene TRBJ1-6, with 8 bases identical to TRBD1. Germline assignment: CDR1 MNHEY and CDR2 SVGAGI. This CDR3 comprises 13 residues. V shed 6 bases, J shed 13 bases, and the junction held 8 bases outside the gene matches. The CDR3 region is CASSLDRGRPLHF. CDR3 sequence (DNA): TGTGCCAGCAGCCTAGACAGGGGCAGGCCCCTCCACTTT.

This clonotype was found a few times. This chain joins TRBV5-4 and TRBJ2-3; D unclear. The CDR3 is 16 residues long. Germline CDR1 is SGHNT and CDR2 is YYREEE (reference sequence). Trimming stripped 4 bases from V and 3 bases from J, with 18 bases between. CDR3 sequence (DNA): TGTGCCAGCAGCACTCCGACGTTCGCGACGACAGATACGCAGTATTTT. Its protein is CASSTPTFATTDTQYF.

This clonotype was recorded many times. Here the CDR3 reads CASREVWTEAFF. CDR3 bases: TGTGCCAGCCGGGAGGTTTGGACTGAAGCTTTCTTT. The V call is TRBV6-1, the J call TRBJ1-1; no reliable D call. V was pared by 8 bases and J by 5 bases, with 12 bases between. CDR3 length: 12 residues. Germline lookup yields CDR1 MNHNS and CDR2 SASEGT.

This clonotype came up a few times. The rearrangement uses TRBV6-4 and TRBJ2-5; 7 nucleotides agree with TRBD1. The CDR3 extends over 15 amino acids. The germline V gene encodes CDR1 MRHNA and CDR2 SNTAGT. V trimming: 10 bases; J trimming: 4 bases; junction bases outside the gene matches: 15. The DNA of the CDR3 is TGTGCCACCCCAAATCCAGGGGGAGAGGGAGAGACCCAGTACTTC. This codes for CATPNPGGEGETQYF.

The chain carries TRBV3-1 and TRBJ2-3; D is unresolved. CDR3 length: 14 residues. Germline V gene data show CDR1 as LGHDT and CDR2 as YNNKEL (reference sequence). The V and J ends lost 1 base and 2 bases respectively, with 7 bases between them. The CDR3 DNA follows: TGTGCCAGCAGCCAAGGGCAGTTCACAGATACGCAGTATTTT. This encodes CASSQGQFTDTQYF.

This clonotype was seen a handful of times. CDR3 region: CASSSRDRSTYEQYF. CDR3 nucleotides: TGTGCCAGCAGTTCCCGGGACAGGTCGACCTACGAGCAGTACTTC. The chain is built from TRBV27 and TRBJ2-7; 8 bases match TRBD1. The CDR3 spans 15 residues. Germline CDR1 MNHEY, CDR2 SMNVEV (reference sequence). V shed 4 bases and J 2 bases; nucleotides not matched to a gene: 7.

This clonotype was recorded a few times. The chain has TRBV21-1 and TRBJ2-7; the listed D gene, TRBD2, was not tested against the DNA. TRBV21-1 is a listed pseudogene. There are 15 residues in the CDR3. The CDR3 DNA reads TGTGCCAGCAGCCCCCGAGGCGGTAGCGGCTACGAGCAGTACTTC. This translates into CASSPRGGSGYEQYF.

This clonotype occurred a few times. The gene calls are TRBV6-6 and TRBJ1-4; 8 nucleotides agree with TRBD1. This CDR3 has 14 residues. V lost 5 bases to trimming and J lost 8 bases; unmatched junction nucleotides: 7. CDR1 and CDR2 from the germline V gene are MNHNY and SVGAGI (reference sequence). This chain's CDR3 is CASSRTGGNEKLFF. The CDR3 coding sequence is TGTGCCAGCAGTCGCACAGGGGGAAACGAAAAACTGTTTTTT.

The chain couples TRBV6-1 to TRBJ2-5, with a weak D call TRBD1 (6 bases). Germline V lookup: CDR1 MNHNS, CDR2 SASEGT. The CDR3 sequence is 15 residues long. V was clipped by 3 bases and J by 1 base, with 12 bases between them. CDR3 in amino acids: CASSEGQSSQETQYF. The CDR3 DNA sequence: TGTGCCAGCAGTGAGGGACAAAGTTCCCAAGAGACCCAGTACTTC.

CDR3 residues: CASSEAPGQGFTYEQYF. CDR3 coding DNA: TGTGCCAGCAGTGAAGCACCGGGACAGGGTTTTACCTACGAGCAGTACTTC. The V gene is TRBV6-1, the J gene TRBJ2-7; 9 nucleotides align to TRBD1. The germline gives CDR1 MNHNS, CDR2 SASEGT. There are 17 residues in the CDR3. V lost 0 bases and J lost 2; bases outside the gene matches: 8.

This clonotype was seen only a few times. The chain joins TRBV7-2 to TRBJ1-2; the D is unclear. This CDR3 is built from 14 residues. Trimming left V 2 bases short and J 7 bases short, with 14 bases between. From germline, CDR1 is SGHTA and CDR2 FQGNSA. In nucleotides, the CDR3 is TGTGCCAGCAGCTTAAGTCAGGCACAAGGTGGCTACACCTTC. Translating it yields CASSLSQAQGGYTF.

This clonotype was detected only a few times. V is TRBV20-1 and J is TRBJ1-6; no clear D gene. The CDR3 has 15 amino acids. V gave up 0 bases and J gave up 10 bases, with 16 bases separating them. In germline, CDR1 is DFQATT, CDR2 SNEGSKA (reference sequence). CDR3 in amino acids: CSARDSGVGVSPLHF. CDR3 nucleotide sequence: TGCAGTGCTAGAGATTCCGGGGTCGGGGTCTCACCCCTCCACTTT.

Here the CDR3 reads CSAQFRGGSTGTQYF. The CDR3 coding sequence is TGCAGTGCTCAATTTCGGGGGGGGTCCACGGGTACGCAGTATTTT. The V gene is TRBV20-1, the J gene TRBJ2-3; 8 bases match TRBD2. Trimming at V came to 5 bases and at J to 8 bases, leaving 15 bases not matched to a gene. CDR3 length equals 15 residues. Germline CDR1 DFQATT, CDR2 SNEGSKA (reference sequence).

The table lists this clonotype with many counts. The chain is built from TRBV4-2 and TRBJ2-7, with D possibly being TRBD1 (6 bases). In germline, CDR1 is LGHNA, CDR2 YNFKEQ. The CDR3 is 15 residues long. V was cut by 0 bases and J by 3 bases, with 12 bases left in between. This chain's CDR3 is CASSQDQGPFYEQYF. Written as DNA, the CDR3 is TGTGCCAGCAGCCAAGATCAGGGGCCATTCTACGAGCAGTACTTC.

The V call is TRBV6-5, the J call TRBJ2-2; D gene uncertain. This CDR3 spans 15 amino acids. The V end lost 4 bases, the J end lost 7 bases, and 16 bases lay between the germline ends. Per germline, CDR1 MNHEY and CDR2 SVGAGI. Here the CDR3 reads CASSFNPRSNGELFF. In DNA form, the CDR3 reads TGTGCCAGCAGTTTTAACCCACGTTCAAACGGGGAGCTGTTTTTT.

This clonotype was seen more than once but under ten times. The chain's CDR3 is CASSYQTAGAGTGELFF. CDR3 DNA: TGCGCCAGCAGCTATCAAACGGCAGGGGCGGGGACCGGGGAGCTGTTTTTT. The V call is TRBV4-3, the J call TRBJ2-2, with D possibly being TRBD1 or TRBD2 (6 bases each). The length of the CDR3 is 17 residues. V was pared by 5 bases and J by 5 bases, with 21 bases between. The germline V gene has CDR1 LGHNA and CDR2 YSLEER.

The sample holds a few counts of this clonotype. The chain links TRBV11-2 to TRBJ1-1, with TRBD1 as a possible D gene (5 bases). The CDR3 contains 15 residues. Germline assignment: CDR1 SGHAT and CDR2 FQNNGV. The V gene lost 2 bases and the J gene lost 1 base, with 11 bases spanning the gap. The CDR3 reads CASSLQQGANTEAFF. The CDR3 DNA is TGTGCCAGCAGCTTACAGCAGGGAGCGAACACTGAAGCTTTCTTT. Full variable domain (missing parts from reference TRBV11-2 and TRBJ1-1): EAGVAQSPRYKIIEKRQSVAFWCNPISGHATLYWYQQILGQGPKLLIQFQNNGVVDDSQLPKDRFSAERLKGVDSTLKIQPAKLEDSAVYLCASSLQQGANTEAFFGQGTRLTVV.

This clonotype was seen repeatedly, ten times or more. J is TRBJ1-4 and V is TRBV24-1; D gene unclear. CDR1 and CDR2 (germline): KGHDR, SFDVKD. V lost 9 bases to trimming and J lost 5 bases, with 12 bases between them. This CDR3 region has 13 residues. The CDR3 here is CATQSRPNEKLFF. Written as DNA, the CDR3 is TGTGCCACCCAGAGCCGCCCGAATGAAAAACTGTTTTTT.

This clonotype was seen a handful of times. CDR3 protein: CASSLGTSVNNEQFF. The CDR3 DNA reads TGCGCCAGCAGCTTGGGGACTAGCGTTAACAATGAGCAGTTCTTC. The genes are TRBV5-1 and TRBJ2-1; 9 bases are a match to TRBD2. Per the germline V gene, CDR1 is SGHRS and CDR2 is YFSETQ. The CDR3 loop spans 15 amino acids. V trimming: 0 bases; J trimming: 5 bases; junction bases outside the gene matches: 3.

The chain employs TRBV7-2 and TRBJ2-5, with TRBD2 matching over 10 bases. V trimming: 5 bases; J trimming: 3 bases; junction bases outside the gene matches: 9. The CDR3 consists of 16 residues. Germline CDR1 and CDR2: SGHTA and FQGNSA. Here the CDR3 reads CASSARSGGAEETQYF. The CDR3 coding sequence is TGTGCCAGCAGCGCTCGGAGCGGGGGGGCGGAAGAGACCCAGTACTTC.